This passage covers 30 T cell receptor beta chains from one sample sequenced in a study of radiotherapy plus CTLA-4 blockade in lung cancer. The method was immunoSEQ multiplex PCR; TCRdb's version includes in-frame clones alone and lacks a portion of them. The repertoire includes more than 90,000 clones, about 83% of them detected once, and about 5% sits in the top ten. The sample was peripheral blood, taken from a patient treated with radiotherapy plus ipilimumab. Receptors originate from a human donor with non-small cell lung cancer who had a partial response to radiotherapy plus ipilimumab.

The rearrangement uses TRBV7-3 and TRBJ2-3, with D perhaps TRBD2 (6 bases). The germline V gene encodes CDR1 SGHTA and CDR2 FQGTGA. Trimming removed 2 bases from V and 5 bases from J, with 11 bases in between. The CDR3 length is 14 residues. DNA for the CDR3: TGTGCCAGCAGCTTAGTGGTCGGGGGAGATACGCAGTATTTT. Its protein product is CASSLVVGGDTQYF.

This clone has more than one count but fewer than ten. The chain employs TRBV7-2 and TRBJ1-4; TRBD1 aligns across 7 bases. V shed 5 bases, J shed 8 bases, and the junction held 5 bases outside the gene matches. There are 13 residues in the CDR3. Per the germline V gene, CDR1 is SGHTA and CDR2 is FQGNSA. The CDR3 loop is CASSRGTVEKLFF. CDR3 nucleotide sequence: TGTGCCAGCAGCCGAGGGACAGTCGAAAAACTGTTTTTT.

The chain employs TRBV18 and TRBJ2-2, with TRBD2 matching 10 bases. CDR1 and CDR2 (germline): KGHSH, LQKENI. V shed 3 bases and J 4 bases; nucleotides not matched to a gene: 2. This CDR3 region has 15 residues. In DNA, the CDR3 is TGTGCCAGCTCACCGCAGCGGGAGGGCACCGGGGAGCTGTTTTTT. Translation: CASSPQREGTGELFF.

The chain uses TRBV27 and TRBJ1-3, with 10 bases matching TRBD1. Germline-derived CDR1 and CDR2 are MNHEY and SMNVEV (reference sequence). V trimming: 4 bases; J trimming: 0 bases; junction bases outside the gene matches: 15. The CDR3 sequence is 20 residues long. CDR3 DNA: TGTGCCAGCAGTTCACGGGTCCCGGGACAGGGGTTTGGCTCTGGAAACACCATATATTTT. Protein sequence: CASSSRVPGQGFGSGNTIYF.

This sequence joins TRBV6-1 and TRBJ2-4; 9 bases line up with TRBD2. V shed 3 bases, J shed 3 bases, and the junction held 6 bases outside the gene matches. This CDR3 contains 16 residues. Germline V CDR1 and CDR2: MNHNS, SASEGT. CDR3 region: CASSDLAGDSKNIQYF. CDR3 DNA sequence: TGTGCCAGCAGTGACTTAGCGGGAGACAGCAAAAACATTCAGTACTTC.

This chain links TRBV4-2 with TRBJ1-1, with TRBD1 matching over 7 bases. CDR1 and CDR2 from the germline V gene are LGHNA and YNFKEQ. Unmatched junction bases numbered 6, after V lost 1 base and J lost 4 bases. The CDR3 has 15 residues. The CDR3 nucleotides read TGTGCCAGCAGCCAAGGACAGGGAATAGGCACTGAAGCTTTCTTT. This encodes CASSQGQGIGTEAFF.

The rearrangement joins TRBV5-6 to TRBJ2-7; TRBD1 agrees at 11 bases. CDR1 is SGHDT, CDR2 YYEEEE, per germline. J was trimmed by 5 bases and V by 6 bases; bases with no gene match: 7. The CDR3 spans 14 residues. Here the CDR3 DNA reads TGTGCCAGCAACAGGGACAGGGGGTTCCACGAGCAGTACTTC. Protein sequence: CASNRDRGFHEQYF.

The CDR3 nucleotides read TGTGCCAGCTCACCCCCAACAGGGGGCGGTCAAGAGACCCAGTACTTC. Translation gives CASSPPTGGGQETQYF. The chain combines TRBV18 with TRBJ2-5, with 9 positions matching TRBD1. The ends lost 3 bases at V and 2 bases at J; junction bases unmatched: 7. This CDR3 is built from 16 residues. Germline loops: CDR1 KGHSH, CDR2 LQKENI.

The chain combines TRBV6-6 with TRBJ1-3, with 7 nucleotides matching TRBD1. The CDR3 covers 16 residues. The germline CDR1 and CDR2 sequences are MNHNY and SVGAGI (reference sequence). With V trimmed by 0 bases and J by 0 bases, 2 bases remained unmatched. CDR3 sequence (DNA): TGTGCCAGCAGTTACTCCAGACAGGGCTCTGGAAACACCATATATTTT. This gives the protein CASSYSRQGSGNTIYF.

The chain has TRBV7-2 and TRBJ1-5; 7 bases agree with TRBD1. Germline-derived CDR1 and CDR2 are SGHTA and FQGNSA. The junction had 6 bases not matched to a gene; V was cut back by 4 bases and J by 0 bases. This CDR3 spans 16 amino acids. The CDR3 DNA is TGTGCCAGCAGCTCATGGGACAGAGGTAGCAATCAGCCCCAGCATTTT. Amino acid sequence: CASSSWDRGSNQPQHF. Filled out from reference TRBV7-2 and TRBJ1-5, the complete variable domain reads GAGVSQSPSNKVTEKGKDVELRCDPISGHTALYWYRQSLGQGLEFLIYFQGNSAPDKSGLPSDRFSAERTGGSVSTLTIQRTQQEDSAVYLCASSSWDRGSNQPQHFGDGTRLSIL.

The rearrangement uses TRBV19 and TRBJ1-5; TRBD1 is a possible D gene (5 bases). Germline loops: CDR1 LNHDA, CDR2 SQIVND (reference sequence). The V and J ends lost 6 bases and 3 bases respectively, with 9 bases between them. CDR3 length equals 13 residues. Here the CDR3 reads CASRGLINQPQHF. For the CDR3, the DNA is TGTGCCAGTAGGGGACTGATCAATCAGCCCCAGCATTTT.

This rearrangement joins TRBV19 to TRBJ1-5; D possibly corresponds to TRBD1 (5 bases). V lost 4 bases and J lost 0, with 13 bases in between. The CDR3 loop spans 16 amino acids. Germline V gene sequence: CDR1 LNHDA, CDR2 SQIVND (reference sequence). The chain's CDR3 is CASSSRGGYSNQPQHF. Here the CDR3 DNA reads TGTGCCAGTAGTAGCCGCGGGGGATATAGCAATCAGCCCCAGCATTTT.

The CDR3 reads CASSFKQGQQFF. The CDR3 coding sequence is TGTGCCAGCAGTTTCAAACAGGGTCAGCAGTTCTTC. The gene calls are TRBV28 and TRBJ2-1; D may be TRBD1 (6 bases). V lost 3 bases and J lost 11, with 11 bases in between. This CDR3 comprises 12 residues. Germline CDR1 and CDR2: MDHEN and SYDVKM.

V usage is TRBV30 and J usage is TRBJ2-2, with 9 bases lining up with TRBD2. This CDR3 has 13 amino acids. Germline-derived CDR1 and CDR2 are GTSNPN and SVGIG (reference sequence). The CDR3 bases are TGTGGCGGTAGCGGGAGAAGGGCCGGGGAGCTGTTTTTT. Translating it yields CGGSGRRAGELFF.

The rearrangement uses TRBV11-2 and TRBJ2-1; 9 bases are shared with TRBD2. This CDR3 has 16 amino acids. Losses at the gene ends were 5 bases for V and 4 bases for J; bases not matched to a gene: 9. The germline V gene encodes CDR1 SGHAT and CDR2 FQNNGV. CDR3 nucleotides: TGTGCCAGCAGCCCCCTAGCGGGACAGACATACAATGAGCAGTTCTTC. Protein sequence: CASSPLAGQTYNEQFF.

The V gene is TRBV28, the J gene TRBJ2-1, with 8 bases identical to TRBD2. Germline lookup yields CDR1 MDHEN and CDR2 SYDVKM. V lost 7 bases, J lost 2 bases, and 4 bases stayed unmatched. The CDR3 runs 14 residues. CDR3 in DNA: TGTGCCAGCACTAGCGGGTCCCCCTACAATGAGCAGTTCTTC. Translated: CASTSGSPYNEQFF. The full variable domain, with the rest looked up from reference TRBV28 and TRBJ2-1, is DVKVTQSSRYLVKRTGEKVFLECVQDMDHENMFWYRQDPGLGLRLIYFSYDVKMKEKGDIPEGYSVSREKKERFSLILESASTNQTSMYLCASTSGSPYNEQFFGPGTRLTVL.

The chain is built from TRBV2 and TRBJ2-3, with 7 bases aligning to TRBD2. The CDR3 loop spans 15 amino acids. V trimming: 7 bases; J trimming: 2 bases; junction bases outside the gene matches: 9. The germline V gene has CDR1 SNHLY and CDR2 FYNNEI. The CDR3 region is CASTQEGLYTDTQYF. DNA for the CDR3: TGTGCCAGCACCCAGGAGGGACTATACACAGATACGCAGTATTTT.

The CDR3 is CASSSSSGTSYNEQFF. The CDR3, as DNA: TGTGCCAGCAGCTCGTCTAGCGGAACCTCCTACAATGAGCAGTTCTTC. This rearrangement joins TRBV5-4 to TRBJ2-1; 7 bases align to TRBD2. CDR3 length: 16 amino acids. Germline V gene lookup returns CDR1 SGHNT and CDR2 YYREEE (reference sequence). The junction had 6 bases not matched to a gene; V was cut back by 3 bases and J by 0 bases.

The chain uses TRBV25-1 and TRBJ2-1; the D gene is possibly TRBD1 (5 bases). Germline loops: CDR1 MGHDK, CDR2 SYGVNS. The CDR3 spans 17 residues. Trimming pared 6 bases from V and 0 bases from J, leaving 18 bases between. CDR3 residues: CASRGAGKRSSYNEQFF. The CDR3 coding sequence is TGTGCCAGCAGAGGGGCCGGAAAGCGCAGCTCCTACAATGAGCAGTTCTTC.

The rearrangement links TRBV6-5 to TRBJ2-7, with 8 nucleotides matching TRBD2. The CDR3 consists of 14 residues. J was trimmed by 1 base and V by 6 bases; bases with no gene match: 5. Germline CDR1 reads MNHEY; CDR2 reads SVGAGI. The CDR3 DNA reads TGTGCCAGCAGAAGAAGCGGGAGTTCCTACGAGCAGTACTTC. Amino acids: CASRRSGSSYEQYF.

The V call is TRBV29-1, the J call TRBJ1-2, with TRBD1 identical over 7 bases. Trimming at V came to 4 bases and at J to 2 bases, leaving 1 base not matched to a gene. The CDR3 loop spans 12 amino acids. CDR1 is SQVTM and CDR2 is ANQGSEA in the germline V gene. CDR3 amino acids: CSVGQGNYGYTF. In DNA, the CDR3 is TGCAGCGTTGGACAGGGAAACTATGGCTACACCTTC.

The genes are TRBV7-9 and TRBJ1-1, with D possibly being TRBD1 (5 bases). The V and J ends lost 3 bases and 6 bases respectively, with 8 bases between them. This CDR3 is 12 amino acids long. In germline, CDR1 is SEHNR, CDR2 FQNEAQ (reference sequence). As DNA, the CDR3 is TGTGCCAGCAGCTTCATGGGGCCTGAAGCTTTCTTT. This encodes CASSFMGPEAFF.

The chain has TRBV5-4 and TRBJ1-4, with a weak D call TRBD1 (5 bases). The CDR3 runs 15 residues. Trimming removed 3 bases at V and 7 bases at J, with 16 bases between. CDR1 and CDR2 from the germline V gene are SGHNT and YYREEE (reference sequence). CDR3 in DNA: TGTGCCAGCAGCTCCAAGACAGACGCTACTGAAAAACTGTTTTTT. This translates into CASSSKTDATEKLFF.

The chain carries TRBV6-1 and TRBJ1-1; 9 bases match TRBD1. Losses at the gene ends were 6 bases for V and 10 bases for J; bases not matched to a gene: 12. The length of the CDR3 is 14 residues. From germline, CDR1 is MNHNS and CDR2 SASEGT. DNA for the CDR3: TGTGCCAGCAGCCAAGGACAGGGGTGGAGGGGAGCTTTCTTT. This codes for CASSQGQGWRGAFF.

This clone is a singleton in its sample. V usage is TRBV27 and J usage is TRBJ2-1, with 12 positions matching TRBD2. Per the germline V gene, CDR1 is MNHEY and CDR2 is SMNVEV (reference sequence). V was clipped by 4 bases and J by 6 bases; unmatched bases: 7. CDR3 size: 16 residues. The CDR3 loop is CASSYPLAGGPNEQFF. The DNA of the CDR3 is TGTGCCAGCAGTTACCCCCTAGCGGGAGGGCCCAATGAGCAGTTCTTC.

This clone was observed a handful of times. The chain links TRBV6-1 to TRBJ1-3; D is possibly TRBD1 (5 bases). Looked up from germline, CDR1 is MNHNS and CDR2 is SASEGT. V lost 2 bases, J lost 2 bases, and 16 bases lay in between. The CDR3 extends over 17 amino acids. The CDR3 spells CASSEYYRTLTGNTIYF. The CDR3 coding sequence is TGTGCCAGCAGTGAATATTACAGGACCTTAACTGGAAACACCATATATTTT.

CDR3 protein: CAWSVGTVKQYF. DNA of the CDR3: TGTGCCTGGAGTGTAGGGACAGTAAAGCAGTACTTC. The chain has TRBV30 and TRBJ2-7; TRBD1 matches at 7 bases. The CDR3 totals 12 residues. Germline V gene data show CDR1 as GTSNPN and CDR2 as SVGIG (reference sequence). The trim removed 0 bases at V and 8 bases at J, leaving 4 bases unmatched.

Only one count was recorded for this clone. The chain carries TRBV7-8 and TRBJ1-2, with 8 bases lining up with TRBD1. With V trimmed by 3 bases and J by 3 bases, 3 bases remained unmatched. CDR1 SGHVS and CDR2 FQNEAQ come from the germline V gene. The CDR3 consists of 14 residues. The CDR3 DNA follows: TGTGCCAGCAGCTTTGAACAGGGGGACTATGGCTACACCTTC. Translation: CASSFEQGDYGYTF.

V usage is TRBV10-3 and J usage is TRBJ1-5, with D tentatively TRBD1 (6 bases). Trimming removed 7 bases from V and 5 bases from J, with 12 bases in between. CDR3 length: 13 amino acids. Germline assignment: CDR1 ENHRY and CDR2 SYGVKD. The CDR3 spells CAIKENRDQPQHF. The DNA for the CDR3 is TGTGCCATCAAAGAAAACAGGGATCAGCCCCAGCATTTT.

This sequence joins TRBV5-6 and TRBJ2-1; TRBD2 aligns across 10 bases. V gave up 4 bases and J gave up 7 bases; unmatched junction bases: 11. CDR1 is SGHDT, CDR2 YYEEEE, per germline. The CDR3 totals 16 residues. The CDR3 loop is CASSPLLAGFGNEQFF. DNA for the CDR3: TGTGCCAGCAGCCCCCTACTAGCGGGGTTCGGGAATGAGCAGTTCTTC.